The 12 T cell receptor beta chains presented below share a single source sample, sequenced in a study of T cell responses to AZD1222 COVID-19 vaccine. The repertoire was sequenced with immunoSEQ multiplex PCR; TCRdb's copy has only in-frame clones and lacks some. The sample records 80,000 to 95,000 clones, 88% being singletons. This specimen consisted of peripheral blood, obtained on day 0 of MenACWY control vaccination. The receptor source for this set is an adult in good health.

In DNA form, the CDR3 reads TGTGCCAGCAGCTTAGTGGGGCGGACAGGAACCTTTATGGGGGAGCAGTACTTC. It is translated as CASSLVGRTGTFMGEQYF. The chain has TRBV7-2 and TRBJ2-7; 7 positions agree with TRBD1. V gave up 1 base and J gave up 7 bases; unmatched junction bases: 19. This CDR3 contains 18 residues. The germline CDR1 and CDR2 sequences are SGHTA and FQGNSA.

CDR3 in amino acids: CASSESLVVVGGPGGETQYF. DNA for the CDR3: TGCGCCAGCAGTGAGTCGCTGGTCGTCGTAGGCGGGCCAGGGGGGGAGACCCAGTACTTC. This sequence joins TRBV10-2 and TRBJ2-5; maybe TRBD1 (7 bases). The V gene's germline CDR1 is WSHSY and CDR2 SAAADI. CDR3 length equals 20 residues. Trimming took off 0 bases at V and 5 bases at J, with 28 bases between the two ends.

The V and J genes are TRBV5-1 and TRBJ2-7; possibly TRBD1 for D (6 bases). Germline CDR1 reads SGHRS; CDR2 reads YFSETQ. Between the trimmed V and J ends, which lost 0 bases and 2 bases, there was a span of 12 bases. This CDR3 contains 15 residues. The CDR3 here is CASSLATGIAYEQYF. The CDR3 DNA reads as TGCGCCAGCAGCTTGGCCACAGGGATTGCCTACGAGCAGTACTTC.

The chain employs TRBV7-2 and TRBJ2-3; the D is unclear. The CDR3 length is 14 residues. The germline V gene has CDR1 SGHTA and CDR2 FQGNSA. Trimming removed 2 bases at V and 2 bases at J, with 8 bases between. CDR3 sequence reads: CASSLLGSTDTQYF. CDR3 DNA sequence: TGTGCCAGCAGCTTACTGGGTTCCACAGATACGCAGTATTTT.

The chain employs TRBV28 and TRBJ1-5; no clear D. Deletions cut 5 bases from V and 9 bases from J, with 8 bases between. This CDR3 is built from 11 residues. Germline V gives CDR1 MDHEN, CDR2 SYDVKM. Written as DNA, the CDR3 is TGTGCCAGCAGTAACCCCGGGCCCCAGCATTTT. It codes for CASSNPGPQHF.

The chain recombines TRBV7-2 with TRBJ2-7, with D unclear. Germline V gene lookup returns CDR1 SGHTA and CDR2 FQGNSA. CDR3 length equals 12 residues. Trimming shortened V by 2 bases and J by 3 bases, and 5 bases separated the two germline ends. CDR3 sequence reads: CASSLLHYEQYF. In DNA, the CDR3 is TGTGCCAGCAGCTTACTCCACTACGAGCAGTACTTC.

The chain combines TRBV2 with TRBJ1-5, with a tentative D call TRBD1 (5 bases). Germline V gene data show CDR1 as SNHLY and CDR2 as FYNNEI. The CDR3 covers 14 residues. Trimming left V 6 bases short and J 3 bases short, with 12 bases between. The CDR3 DNA is TGTGCCAGCAGCGAAAGACAGCTCAATCAGCCCCAGCATTTT. Protein sequence: CASSERQLNQPQHF.

The chain carries TRBV19 and TRBJ1-2; possibly TRBD1 for D (5 bases). Germline V gene data show CDR1 as LNHDA and CDR2 as SQIVND (reference sequence). This CDR3 comprises 13 residues. With 10 bases removed from V and 8 bases from J, the gap between germline ends came to 20 bases. In nucleotides, the CDR3 is TGTGCCAACAGGCTTGGGTCAATAAGCGGCTACACCTTC. This encodes CANRLGSISGYTF.

The V gene is TRBV18, the J gene TRBJ1-1, with D unclear. The V end was cut by 6 bases, the J end by 1 base, with 12 bases between. The germline V gene has CDR1 KGHSH and CDR2 LQKENI. The CDR3 is 14 residues long. CDR3 sequence (DNA): TGTGCCAGCTCTTCCCTGACGGGGAACACTGAAGCTTTCTTT. Residues: CASSSLTGNTEAFF.

The chain has TRBV18 and TRBJ1-2; D ambiguous. CDR3 length equals 15 residues. In germline, CDR1 is KGHSH, CDR2 LQKENI. V was shortened by 2 bases and J by 1 base, with 11 bases between the two germline ends. The CDR3 protein is CASSPSPGLNYGYTF. In DNA form, the CDR3 reads TGTGCCAGCTCACCATCCCCAGGCCTTAACTATGGCTACACCTTC.

The rearrangement uses TRBV15 and TRBJ2-7; D is possibly TRBD1 or TRBD2 (5 bases each). Germline assignment: CDR1 LNHNV and CDR2 YYDKDF (reference sequence). The CDR3 contains 14 residues. The germline V and J ends were trimmed by 1 base and 2 bases, with 9 bases remaining between them. The CDR3, as DNA: TGTGCCACCAGCAGAGGGGACGGACCCTACGAGCAGTACTTC. Its translation: CATSRGDGPYEQYF.

The rearrangement links TRBV3-1 (or the pseudogene TRBV3-2) to TRBJ1-2; D uncertain. Trimming removed 0 bases from V and 6 bases from J, with 2 bases in between. This CDR3 contains 11 residues. Looked up from germline, CDR1 is LGHDT and CDR2 is YNNKEL (reference sequence). DNA of the CDR3: TGTGCCAGCAGCCAAGATAATGGCTACACCTTC. Its protein is CASSQDNGYTF.